The 9 T cell receptor beta chains below all came from one sample that was sequenced in a study of blood T cell repertoires in COVID-19. Measured with immunoSEQ multiplex PCR; TCRdb has only the in-frame clones, and not every one. The data show about 270,000 clones, with roughly 86% seen just once and 5.5% to 6% held by the top ten. Sequences were obtained from peripheral blood. The source is a woman of 80 years or more with COVID-19, enrolled during active disease.

The gene calls are TRBV19 and TRBJ1-1, with TRBD1 matching 9 bases. The CDR3 has 13 residues. V was pared by 10 bases and J by 1 base, with 4 bases of the junction left unmatched. Germline-derived CDR1 and CDR2 are LNHDA and SQIVND (reference sequence). CDR3 loop: CATGTGKNTEAFF. Written as DNA, the CDR3 is TGTGCCACCGGGACAGGGAAGAACACTGAAGCTTTCTTT.

This chain connects TRBV6-5 to TRBJ2-7; 7 bases agree with TRBD2. Germline assignment: CDR1 MNHEY and CDR2 SVGAGI. The CDR3 runs 12 residues. With 9 bases clipped from V and 2 bases from J, the junction kept 4 bases outside the gene matches. The CDR3 region is CASHGGAYEQYF. The CDR3 region has the DNA TGTGCCAGTCATGGGGGGGCCTACGAGCAGTACTTC.

This chain connects TRBV28 to TRBJ1-2, with 8 nucleotides matching TRBD1. This CDR3 spans 14 amino acids. J lost 4 bases, V lost 6 bases, and 7 bases had no gene match. The germline gives CDR1 MDHEN, CDR2 SYDVKM. As DNA, the CDR3 is TGTGCCAGCAGCATTACAGGGGGGGCCTATGGCTACACCTTC. Its protein is CASSITGGAYGYTF.

This rearrangement joins TRBV9 to TRBJ2-3; 15 bases are shared with TRBD2. The CDR3 covers 18 residues. V lost 3 bases, J lost 3 bases, and 8 bases stayed unmatched. In germline, CDR1 is SGDLS, CDR2 YYNGEE. The CDR3 nucleotides read TGTGCCAGCAGCGGCAGCGGACTAGCGGGGGGGAAGACAGATACGCAGTATTTT. As protein: CASSGSGLAGGKTDTQYF.

The chain uses TRBV9 and TRBJ2-1, with 8 nucleotides matching TRBD2. CDR1 and CDR2 from the germline V gene are SGDLS and YYNGEE. After removal of 3 bases from V and 4 bases from J, the junction contained 18 bases not matched to a gene. CDR3 length: 19 residues. The DNA of the CDR3 is TGTGCCAGCAGCGCGGATCCATCTAGCGGGCTGCCGTCGTACAATGAGCAGTTCTTC. This translates into CASSADPSSGLPSYNEQFF.

The rearrangement joins TRBV7-2 to TRBJ2-1; TRBD2 aligns across 9 bases. Unmatched junction bases numbered 8, after V lost 5 bases and J lost 0 bases. The CDR3 consists of 17 residues. Germline CDR1 reads SGHTA; CDR2 reads FQGNSA. CDR3 sequence reads: CASSPGVAGVSYNEQFF. For the CDR3, the DNA is TGTGCCAGCAGCCCCGGGGTAGCGGGGGTCTCCTACAATGAGCAGTTCTTC.

The chain carries TRBV18 and TRBJ2-3; TRBD2 agrees at 9 bases. This CDR3 contains 16 residues. The germline gives CDR1 KGHSH, CDR2 LQKENI. The V and J ends lost 1 base and 1 base, in that order; junction bases with no gene match: 3. The CDR3 region is CASSPLASGGTDTQYF. The CDR3 bases are TGTGCCAGCTCACCACTAGCTAGCGGGGGCACAGATACGCAGTATTTT.

This chain uses TRBV7-6 with TRBJ1-6; 8 bases match TRBD1. J gave up 8 bases and V 1 base, and 7 bases lay outside the gene matches. The length of the CDR3 is 16 residues. Germline assignment: CDR1 SGHVS and CDR2 FNYEAQ. The CDR3 is CASSLGGQVRDSPLHF. The DNA for the CDR3 is TGTGCCAGCAGCTTAGGGGGACAGGTCAGAGATTCACCCCTCCACTTT.

CDR3 region: CASSPEGTRSDTQYF. For the CDR3, the DNA is TGTGCCAGCTCACCAGAGGGCACACGCAGCGATACGCAGTATTTT. The chain employs TRBV18 and TRBJ2-3, with D tentatively TRBD2 (5 bases). Trimming stripped 2 bases from V and 6 bases from J, with 15 bases between. Germline lookup yields CDR1 KGHSH and CDR2 LQKENI. This CDR3 is built from 15 residues.